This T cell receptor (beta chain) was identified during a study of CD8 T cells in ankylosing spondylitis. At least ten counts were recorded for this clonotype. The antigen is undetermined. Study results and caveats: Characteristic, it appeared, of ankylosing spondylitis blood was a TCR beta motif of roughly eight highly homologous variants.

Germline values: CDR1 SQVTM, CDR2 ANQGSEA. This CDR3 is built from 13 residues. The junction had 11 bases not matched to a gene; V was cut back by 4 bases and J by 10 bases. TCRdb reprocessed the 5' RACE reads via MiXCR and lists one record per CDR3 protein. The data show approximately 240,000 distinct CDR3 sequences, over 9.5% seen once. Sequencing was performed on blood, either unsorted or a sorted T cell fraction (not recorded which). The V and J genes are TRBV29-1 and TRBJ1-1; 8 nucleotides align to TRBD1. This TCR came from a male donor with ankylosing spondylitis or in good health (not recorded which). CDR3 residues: CSVGLRQGLGAFF. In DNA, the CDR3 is TGCAGCGTTGGGCTCAGACAGGGGTTAGGAGCTTTCTTT.